The source of this TCR beta chain is a study of beta chain features in type 1 diabetes. As for the study in general: Examined across all samples were approximately 99 million sorted cells.

V lost 3 bases and J lost 8; bases outside the gene matches: 5. The CDR3 runs 13 residues. Germline V gene sequence: CDR1 SGHTA, CDR2 FQGNSA. The entirety of the isolated RNA underwent reverse transcription, so expressed TCRB transcripts were sequenced. The table came from immunoSEQ multiplex PCR; TCRdb's copy has only in-frame clones and leaves some out. The table shows 50,000 to 65,000 clones, with over 40% occurring only once. Donors contributed one heparinised blood draw apiece, averaging about 116 mL. In the case of this clone: What it binds is not known.

The study's findings and limits: Type 1 diabetes patients had TCRB CDR3s that were shorter (moderately but significantly so) in all four CD4+ subsets.

V and J are TRBV7-2 and TRBJ2-7; 9 nucleotides agree with TRBD2. Sequencing was performed on Tregs from blood. The receptor comes from a young man with type 1 diabetes. In DNA, the CDR3 is TGTGCCAGCAGCTTTGGCGGGAGGGCAAAGCAGTACTTC. This codes for CASSFGGRAKQYF.